A single T cell receptor beta chain is shown here with its context. Sequencing used immunoSEQ multiplex PCR; TCRdb keeps in-frame clones, though not all of them. The repertoire includes roughly 200,000 clones, approximately 91% of them detected once, and 1.5% to 2% sits in the top ten. Trimming took off 2 bases at V and 13 bases at J, with 14 bases between the two ends. The CDR3 consists of 11 residues. From germline, CDR1 is GTSNPN and CDR2 SVGIG (reference sequence). This sample was taken from a study of T cell responses to AZD1222 COVID-19 vaccine. Sequenced material: peripheral blood, taken 28 days after the second AZD1222 dose. The chain recombines TRBV30 with TRBJ2-5, with D perhaps matching TRBD1 or TRBD2 (5 bases each). The receptor was derived from an adult who received the AZD1222 COVID-19 vaccine. The CDR3 reads CAWSFLGASYF. In DNA form, the CDR3 reads TGTGCCTGGAGTTTCCTCGGGGCCTCGTACTTC. Complete variable domain (other parts from reference TRBV30 and TRBJ2-5): SQTIHQWPATLVQPVGSPLSLECTVEGTSNPNLYWYRQAAGRGLQLLFYSVGIGQISSEVPQNLSASRPQDRQFILSSKKLLLSDSGFYLCAWSFLGASYFGPGTRLLVL.